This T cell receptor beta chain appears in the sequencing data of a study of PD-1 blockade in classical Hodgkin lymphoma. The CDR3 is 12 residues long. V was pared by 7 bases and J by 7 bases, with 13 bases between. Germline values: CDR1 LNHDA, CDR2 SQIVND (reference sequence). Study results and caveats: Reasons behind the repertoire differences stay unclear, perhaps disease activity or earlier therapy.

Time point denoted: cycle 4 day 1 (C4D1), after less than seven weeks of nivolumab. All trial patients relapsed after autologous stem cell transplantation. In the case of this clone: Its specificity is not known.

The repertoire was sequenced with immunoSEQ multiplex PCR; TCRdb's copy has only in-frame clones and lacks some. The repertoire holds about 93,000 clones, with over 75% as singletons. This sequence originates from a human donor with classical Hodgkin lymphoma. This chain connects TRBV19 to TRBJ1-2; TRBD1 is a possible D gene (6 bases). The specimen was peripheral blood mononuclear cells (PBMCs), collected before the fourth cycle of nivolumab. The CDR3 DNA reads TGTGCCAGTATAGGGGGGCCCAGTGGCTACACCTTC. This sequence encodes CASIGGPSGYTF.